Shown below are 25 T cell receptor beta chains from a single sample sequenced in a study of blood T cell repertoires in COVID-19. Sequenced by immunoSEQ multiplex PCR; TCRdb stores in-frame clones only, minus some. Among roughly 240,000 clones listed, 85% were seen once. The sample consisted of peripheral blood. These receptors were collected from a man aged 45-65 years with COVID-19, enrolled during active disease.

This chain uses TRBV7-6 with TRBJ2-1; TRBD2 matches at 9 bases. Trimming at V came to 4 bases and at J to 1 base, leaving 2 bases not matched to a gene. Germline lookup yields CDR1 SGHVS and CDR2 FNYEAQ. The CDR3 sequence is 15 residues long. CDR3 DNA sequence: TGTGCCAGCAGCTCTAGCGGGGCATCCTACAATGAGCAGTTCTTC. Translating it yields CASSSSGASYNEQFF.

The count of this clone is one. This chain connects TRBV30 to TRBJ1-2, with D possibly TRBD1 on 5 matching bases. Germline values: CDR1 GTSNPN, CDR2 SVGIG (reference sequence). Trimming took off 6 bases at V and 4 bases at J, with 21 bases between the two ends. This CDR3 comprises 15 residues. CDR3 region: CACSALGQGGYGYTF. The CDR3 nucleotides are TGTGCCTGCTCCGCCCTGGGGCAGGGAGGCTATGGCTACACCTTC. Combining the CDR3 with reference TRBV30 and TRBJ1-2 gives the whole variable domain SQTIHQWPATLVQPVGSPLSLECTVEGTSNPNLYWYRQAAGRGLQLLFYSVGIGQISSEVPQNLSASRPQDRQFILSSKKLLLSDSGFYLCACSALGQGGYGYTFGSGTRLTVV.

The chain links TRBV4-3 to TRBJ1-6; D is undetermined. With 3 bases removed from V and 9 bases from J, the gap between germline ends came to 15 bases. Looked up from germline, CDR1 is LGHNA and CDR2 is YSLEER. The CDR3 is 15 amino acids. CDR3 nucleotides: TGCGCCAGCAGCCACGACCTAAAGAGCGGTTCACCCCTCCACTTT. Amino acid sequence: CASSHDLKSGSPLHF.

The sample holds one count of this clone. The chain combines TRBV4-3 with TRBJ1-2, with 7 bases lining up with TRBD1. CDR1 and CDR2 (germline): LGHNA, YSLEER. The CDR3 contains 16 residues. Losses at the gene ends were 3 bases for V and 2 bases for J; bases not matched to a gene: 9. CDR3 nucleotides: TGCGCCAGCAGCCAGGCCTTACAGGGGCGGAACTATGGCTACACCTTC. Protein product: CASSQALQGRNYGYTF.

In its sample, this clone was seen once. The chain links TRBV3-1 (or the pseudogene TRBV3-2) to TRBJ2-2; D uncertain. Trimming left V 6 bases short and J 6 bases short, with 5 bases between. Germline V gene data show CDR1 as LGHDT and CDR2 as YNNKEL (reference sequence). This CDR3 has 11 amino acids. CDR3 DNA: TGTGCCAGCAGTGTATCCGGGGAGCTGTTTTTT. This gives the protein CASSVSGELFF.

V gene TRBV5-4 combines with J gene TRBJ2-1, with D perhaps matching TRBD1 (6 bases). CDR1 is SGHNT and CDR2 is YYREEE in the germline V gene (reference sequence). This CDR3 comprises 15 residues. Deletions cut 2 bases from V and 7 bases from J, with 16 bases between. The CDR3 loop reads CASSLGGSQANEQFF. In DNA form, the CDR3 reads TGTGCCAGCAGCTTAGGGGGATCCCAGGCTAATGAGCAGTTCTTC.

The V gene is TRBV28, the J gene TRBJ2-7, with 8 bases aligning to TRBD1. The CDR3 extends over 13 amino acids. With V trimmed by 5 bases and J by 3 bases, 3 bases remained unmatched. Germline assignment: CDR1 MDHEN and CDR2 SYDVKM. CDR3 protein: CASSPTGGYEQYF. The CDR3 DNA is TGTGCCAGCAGTCCCACAGGGGGCTACGAGCAGTACTTC.

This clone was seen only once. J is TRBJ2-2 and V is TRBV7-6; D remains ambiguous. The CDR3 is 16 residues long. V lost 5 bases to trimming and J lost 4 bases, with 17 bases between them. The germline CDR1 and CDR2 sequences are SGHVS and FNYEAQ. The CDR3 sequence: CASSLVDSLATGELFF. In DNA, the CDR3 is TGTGCCAGCAGCCTTGTTGATAGCCTGGCCACCGGGGAGCTGTTTTTT.

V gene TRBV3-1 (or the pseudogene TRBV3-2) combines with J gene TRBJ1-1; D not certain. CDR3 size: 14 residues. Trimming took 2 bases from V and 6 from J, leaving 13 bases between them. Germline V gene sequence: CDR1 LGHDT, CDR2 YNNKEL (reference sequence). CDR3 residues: CASSQRFRGAEAFF. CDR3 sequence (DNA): TGTGCCAGCAGCCAAAGATTCCGGGGTGCTGAAGCTTTCTTT.

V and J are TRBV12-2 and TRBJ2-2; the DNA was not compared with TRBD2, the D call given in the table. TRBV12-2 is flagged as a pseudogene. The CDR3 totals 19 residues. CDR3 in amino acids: CASRRLGTDAPWNTGELFF. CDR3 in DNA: TGTGCAAGTCGCCGTCTCGGGACTGACGCCCCTTGGAACACCGGGGAGCTGTTTTTT.

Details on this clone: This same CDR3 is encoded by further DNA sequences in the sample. CDR3 nucleotides: TGTGCCAGCAGCTTGCGAGGGAACTATGGCTACACCTTC. Translation: CASSLRGNYGYTF. The genes are TRBV5-4 and TRBJ1-2; D is unclear. Germline V gene data show CDR1 as SGHNT and CDR2 as YYREEE (reference sequence). The V end lost 1 base, the J end lost 2 bases, and 6 bases lay between the germline ends. The CDR3 is made up of 13 amino acids.

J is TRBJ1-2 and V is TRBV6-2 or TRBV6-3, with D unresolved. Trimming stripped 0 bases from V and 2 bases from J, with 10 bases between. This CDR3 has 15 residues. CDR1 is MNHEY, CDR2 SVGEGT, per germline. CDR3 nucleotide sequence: TGTGCCAGCAGTTACTCAAAGAACTTAAACTATGGCTACACCTTC. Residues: CASSYSKNLNYGYTF.

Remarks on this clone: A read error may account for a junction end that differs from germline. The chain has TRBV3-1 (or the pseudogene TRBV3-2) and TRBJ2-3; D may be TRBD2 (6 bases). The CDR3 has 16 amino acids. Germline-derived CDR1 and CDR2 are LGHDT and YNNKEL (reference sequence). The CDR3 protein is CASSQEWGDRTDTQYF. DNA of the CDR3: TGTGCCAGCAGTCAAGAATGGGGGGACCGCACAGATACGCAGTATTTT.

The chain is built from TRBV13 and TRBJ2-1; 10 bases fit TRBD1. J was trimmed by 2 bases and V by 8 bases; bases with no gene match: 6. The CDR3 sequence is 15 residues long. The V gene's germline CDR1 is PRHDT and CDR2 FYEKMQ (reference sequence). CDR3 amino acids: CASRAGTGAYNEQFF. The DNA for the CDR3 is TGTGCCAGCCGTGCCGGGACAGGGGCCTACAATGAGCAGTTCTTC.

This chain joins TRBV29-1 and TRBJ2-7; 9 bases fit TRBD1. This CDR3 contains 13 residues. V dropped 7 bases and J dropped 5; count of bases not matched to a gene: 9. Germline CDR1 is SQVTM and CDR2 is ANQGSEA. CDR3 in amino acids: CSARTGVGHEQYF. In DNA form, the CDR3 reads TGCAGCGCCCGGACAGGGGTGGGCCACGAGCAGTACTTC.

The CDR3 reads CASSPGTGADTQYF. DNA of the CDR3: TGTGCCAGCAGCCCCGGGACAGGGGCGGATACGCAGTATTTT. V and J are TRBV7-6 and TRBJ2-3, with TRBD1 matching 10 bases. This CDR3 has 14 residues. Germline lookup yields CDR1 SGHVS and CDR2 FNYEAQ. After removal of 5 bases from V and 6 bases from J, the junction contained 5 bases not matched to a gene.

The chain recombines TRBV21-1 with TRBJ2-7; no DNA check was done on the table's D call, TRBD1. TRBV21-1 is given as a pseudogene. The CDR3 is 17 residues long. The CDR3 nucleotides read TGTGCCAGCAGCACCAGGGCCGGGACAGGGGTCTCCTACGAGCAGTACTTC. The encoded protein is CASSTRAGTGVSYEQYF.

Written as DNA, the CDR3 is TGTGCCAGCAGCCAAGATTTTACTAGCGGGTGGGATACGCAGTATTTT. Translation: CASSQDFTSGWDTQYF. The chain is built from TRBV4-2 and TRBJ2-3, with 9 bases identical to TRBD2. The germline gives CDR1 LGHNA, CDR2 YNFKEQ. The CDR3 contains 16 residues. Unmatched junction bases numbered 7, after V lost 0 bases and J lost 6 bases.

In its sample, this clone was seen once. The CDR3 spells CASSVGGGANEQFF. In DNA, the CDR3 is TGTGCCAGCAGCGTAGGAGGGGGGGCCAATGAGCAGTTCTTC. The chain combines TRBV9 with TRBJ2-1, with D possibly being TRBD2 (7 bases). Germline assignment: CDR1 SGDLS and CDR2 YYNGEE. This CDR3 comprises 14 residues. Trimming shortened V by 0 bases and J by 6 bases, and 10 bases separated the two germline ends.

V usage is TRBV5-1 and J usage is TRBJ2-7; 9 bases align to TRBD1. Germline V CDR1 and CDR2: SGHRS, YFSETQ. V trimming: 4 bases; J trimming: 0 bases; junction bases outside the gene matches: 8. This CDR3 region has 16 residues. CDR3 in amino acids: CASSTRTGASSYEQYF. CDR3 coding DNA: TGCGCCAGCAGCACCCGGACAGGGGCAAGCTCCTACGAGCAGTACTTC.

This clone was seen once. CDR3 sequence: CASSTTSGGIQETQYF. The CDR3 DNA is TGTGCCAGCAGCACTACTAGCGGGGGGATCCAAGAGACCCAGTACTTC. The rearrangement uses TRBV11-1 and TRBJ2-5; 12 bases fit TRBD2. Germline CDR1 is SGHAT and CDR2 is FQDESV (reference sequence). The CDR3 runs 16 residues. Unmatched junction bases numbered 5, after V lost 5 bases and J lost 1 base.

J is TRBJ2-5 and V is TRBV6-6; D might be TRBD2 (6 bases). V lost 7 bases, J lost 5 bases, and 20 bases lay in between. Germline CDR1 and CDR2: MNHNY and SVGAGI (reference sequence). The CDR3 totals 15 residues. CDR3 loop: CASTHPEGFMETQYF. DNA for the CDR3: TGTGCCAGCACGCACCCGGAGGGGTTTATGGAGACCCAGTACTTC.

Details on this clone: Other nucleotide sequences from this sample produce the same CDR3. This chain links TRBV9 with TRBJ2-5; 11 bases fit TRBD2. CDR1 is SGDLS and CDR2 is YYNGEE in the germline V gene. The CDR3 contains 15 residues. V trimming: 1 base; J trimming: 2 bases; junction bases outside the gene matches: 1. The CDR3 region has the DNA TGTGCCAGCAGCGTACTAGCGGGGGGACAAGAGACCCAGTACTTC. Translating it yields CASSVLAGGQETQYF. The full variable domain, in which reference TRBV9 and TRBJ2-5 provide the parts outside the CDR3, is DSGVTQTPKHLITATGQRVTLRCSPRSGDLSVYWYQQSLDQGLQFLIQYYNGEERAKGNILERFSAQQFPDLHSELNLSSLELGDSALYFCASSVLAGGQETQYFGPGTRLLVL.

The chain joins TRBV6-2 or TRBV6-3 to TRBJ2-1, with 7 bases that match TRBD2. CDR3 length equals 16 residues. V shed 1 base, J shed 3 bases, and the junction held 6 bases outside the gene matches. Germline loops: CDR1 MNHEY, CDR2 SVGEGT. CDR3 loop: CASSYWAGESYNEQFF. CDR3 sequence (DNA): TGTGCCAGCAGTTACTGGGCGGGGGAAAGCTACAATGAGCAGTTCTTC.

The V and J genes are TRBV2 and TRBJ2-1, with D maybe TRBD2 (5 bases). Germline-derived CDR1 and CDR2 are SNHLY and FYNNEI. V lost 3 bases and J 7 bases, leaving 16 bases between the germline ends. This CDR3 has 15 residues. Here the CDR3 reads CASSDAGIRVNEQFF. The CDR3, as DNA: TGTGCCAGCAGTGACGCCGGGATCCGGGTGAATGAGCAGTTCTTC.